This T cell receptor beta chain was identified during a study of CD8+ T cells in alopecia areata. Broader study findings: Whether baseline CD8+ expansion is linked to response remains uncertain, given a single nonresponder.

This CDR3 is 13 amino acids long. Germline CDR1 reads SNHLY; CDR2 reads FYNNEI. Trimming removed 2 bases from V and 4 bases from J, with 8 bases in between. The treatment: oral pan-JAK inhibitor, 5-10 mg twice daily. This clone was recorded only once. What it recognizes is unknown. RNA was isolated and reverse transcribed to cDNA, the sequencing template. The assay was immunoSEQ multiplex PCR, and TCRdb's table has in-frame clones only and misses some. Of about 180,000 clones detected, about 55% appear once; the ten largest clones hold about 10%. The source is a human donor with alopecia areata. The rearrangement links TRBV2 to TRBJ2-5, with D unresolved. Source: CD8+ T cells sorted from blood, taken at week 24, from a patient treated with tofacitinib. The CDR3, as DNA: TGTGCCAGCAGTGAACAGGCCCTAGAGACCCAGTACTTC. It translates to CASSEQALETQYF. The full variable domain, its missing parts supplied by reference TRBV2 and TRBJ2-5, is EPEVTQTPSHQVTQMGQEVILRCVPISNHLYFYWYRQILGQKVEFLVSFYNNEISEKSEIFDDQFSVERPDGSNFTLKIRSTKLEDSAMYFCASSEQALETQYFGPGTRLLVL.